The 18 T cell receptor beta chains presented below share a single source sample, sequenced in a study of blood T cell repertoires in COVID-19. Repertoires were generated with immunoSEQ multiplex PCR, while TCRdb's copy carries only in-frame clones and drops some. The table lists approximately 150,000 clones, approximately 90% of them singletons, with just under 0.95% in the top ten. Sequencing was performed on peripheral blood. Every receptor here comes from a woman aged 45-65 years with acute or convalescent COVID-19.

DNA for the CDR3: TGTGCCAGCTCACTCCGGCAAGGAGGTGAGCAGTTCTTC. Translation gives CASSLRQGGEQFF. This chain connects TRBV2 to TRBJ2-1, with D possibly TRBD2 on 5 matching bases. This CDR3 has 13 amino acids. Deletions cut 8 bases from V and 9 bases from J, with 17 bases between. Germline CDR1 and CDR2: SNHLY and FYNNEI.

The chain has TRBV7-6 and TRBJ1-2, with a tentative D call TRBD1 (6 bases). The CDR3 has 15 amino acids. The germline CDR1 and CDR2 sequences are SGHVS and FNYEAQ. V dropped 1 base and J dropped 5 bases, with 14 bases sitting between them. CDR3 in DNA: TGTGCCAGCAGCTTAGAGGTACAGGGCGTTTATGGCTACACCTTC. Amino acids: CASSLEVQGVYGYTF.

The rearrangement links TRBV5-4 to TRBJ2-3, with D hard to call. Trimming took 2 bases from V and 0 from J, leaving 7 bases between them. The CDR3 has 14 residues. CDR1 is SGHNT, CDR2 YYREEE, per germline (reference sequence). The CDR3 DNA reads TGTGCCAGCAGCTTTAGAGTGAGCACAGATACGCAGTATTTT. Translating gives CASSFRVSTDTQYF.

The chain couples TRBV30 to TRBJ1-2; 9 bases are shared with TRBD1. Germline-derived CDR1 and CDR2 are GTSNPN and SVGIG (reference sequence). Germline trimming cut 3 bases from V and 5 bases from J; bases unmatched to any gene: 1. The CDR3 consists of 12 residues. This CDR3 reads CAWRGQGYGYTF. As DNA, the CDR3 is TGTGCCTGGAGGGGACAGGGATATGGCTACACCTTC.

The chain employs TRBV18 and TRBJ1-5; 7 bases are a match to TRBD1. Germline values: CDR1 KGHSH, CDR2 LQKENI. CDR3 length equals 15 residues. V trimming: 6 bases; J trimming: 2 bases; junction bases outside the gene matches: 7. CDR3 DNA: TGTGCCAGCTCCCCAGGGACAGAGGGCAATCAGCCCCAGCATTTT. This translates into CASSPGTEGNQPQHF.

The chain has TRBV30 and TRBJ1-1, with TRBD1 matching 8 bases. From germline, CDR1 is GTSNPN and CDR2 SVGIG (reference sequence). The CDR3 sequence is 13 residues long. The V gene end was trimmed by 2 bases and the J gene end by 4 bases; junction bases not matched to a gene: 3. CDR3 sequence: CAWSRQGSTEAFF. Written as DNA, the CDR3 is TGTGCCTGGAGTAGACAGGGGAGCACTGAAGCTTTCTTT. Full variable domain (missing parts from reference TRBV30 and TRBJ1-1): SQTIHQWPATLVQPVGSPLSLECTVEGTSNPNLYWYRQAAGRGLQLLFYSVGIGQISSEVPQNLSASRPQDRQFILSSKKLLLSDSGFYLCAWSRQGSTEAFFGQGTRLTVV.

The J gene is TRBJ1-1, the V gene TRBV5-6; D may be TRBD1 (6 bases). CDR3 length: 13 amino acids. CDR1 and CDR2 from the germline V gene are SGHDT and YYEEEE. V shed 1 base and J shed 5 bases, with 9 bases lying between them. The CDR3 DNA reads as TGTGCCAGCAGCTTGTCAGGGGTTACTGAAGCTTTCTTT. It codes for CASSLSGVTEAFF.

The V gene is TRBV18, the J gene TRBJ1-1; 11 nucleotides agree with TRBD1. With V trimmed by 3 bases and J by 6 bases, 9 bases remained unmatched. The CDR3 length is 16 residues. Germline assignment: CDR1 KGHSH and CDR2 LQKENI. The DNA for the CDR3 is TGTGCCAGCTCACCCGTATCGGGACAGGGGGTATCTGAAGCTTTCTTT. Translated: CASSPVSGQGVSEAFF.

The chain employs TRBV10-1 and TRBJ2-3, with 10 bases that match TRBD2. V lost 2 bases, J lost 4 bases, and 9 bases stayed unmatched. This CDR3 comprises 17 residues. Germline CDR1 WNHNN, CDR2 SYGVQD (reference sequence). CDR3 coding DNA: TGCGCCAGCAGTGAGAGGCCTAGCGGGGGCCACCCAGATACGCAGTATTTT. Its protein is CASSERPSGGHPDTQYF.

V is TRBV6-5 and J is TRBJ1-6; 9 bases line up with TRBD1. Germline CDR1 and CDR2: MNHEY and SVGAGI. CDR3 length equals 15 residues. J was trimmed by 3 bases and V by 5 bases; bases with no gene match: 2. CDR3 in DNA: TGTGCCAGCAGTCAGGACAGGGGCTATAATTCACCCCTCCACTTT. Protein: CASSQDRGYNSPLHF.

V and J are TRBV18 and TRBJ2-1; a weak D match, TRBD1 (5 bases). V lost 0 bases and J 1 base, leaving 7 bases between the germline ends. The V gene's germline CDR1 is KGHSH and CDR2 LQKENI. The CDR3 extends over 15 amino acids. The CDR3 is CASSPPGQSYNEQFF. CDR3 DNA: TGTGCCAGCTCACCACCGGGGCAGTCCTACAATGAGCAGTTCTTC.

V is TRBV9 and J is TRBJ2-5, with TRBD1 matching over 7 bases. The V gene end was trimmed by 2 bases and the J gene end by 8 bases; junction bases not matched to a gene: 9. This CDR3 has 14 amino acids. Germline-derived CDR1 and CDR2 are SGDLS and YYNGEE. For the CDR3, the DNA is TGTGCCAGCAGCGTTCAACAGGGGTACGAAACCCAGTACTTC. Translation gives CASSVQQGYETQYF.

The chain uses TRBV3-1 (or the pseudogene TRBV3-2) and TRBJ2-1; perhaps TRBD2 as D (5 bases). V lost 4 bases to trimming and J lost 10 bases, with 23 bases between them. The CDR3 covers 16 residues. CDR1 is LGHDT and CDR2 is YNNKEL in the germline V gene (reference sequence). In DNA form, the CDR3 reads TGTGCCAGCAGCCTATTGGACTCCATCAAGGTCGACGAGCAGTTCTTC. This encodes CASSLLDSIKVDEQFF.

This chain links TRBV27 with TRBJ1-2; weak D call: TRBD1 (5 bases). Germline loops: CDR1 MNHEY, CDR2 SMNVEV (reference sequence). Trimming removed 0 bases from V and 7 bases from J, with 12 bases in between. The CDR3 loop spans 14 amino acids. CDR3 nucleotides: TGTGCCAGCAGTTTATCGAGAGTAGGGGTTGGCTACACCTTC. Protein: CASSLSRVGVGYTF.

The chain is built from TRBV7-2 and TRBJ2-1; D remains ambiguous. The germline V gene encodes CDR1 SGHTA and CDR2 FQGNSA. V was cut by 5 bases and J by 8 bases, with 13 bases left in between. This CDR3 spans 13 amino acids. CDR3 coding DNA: TGTGCCAGCAGCACCTATACCGGGTATGAGCAGTTCTTC. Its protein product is CASSTYTGYEQFF.

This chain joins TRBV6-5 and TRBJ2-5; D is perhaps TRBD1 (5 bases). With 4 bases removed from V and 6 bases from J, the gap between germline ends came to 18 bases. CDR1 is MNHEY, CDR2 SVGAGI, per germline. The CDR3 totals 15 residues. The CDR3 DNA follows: TGTGCCAGCAGTTTTCAGGGTGGGGTCCGGCAGACCCAGTACTTC. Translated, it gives CASSFQGGVRQTQYF.

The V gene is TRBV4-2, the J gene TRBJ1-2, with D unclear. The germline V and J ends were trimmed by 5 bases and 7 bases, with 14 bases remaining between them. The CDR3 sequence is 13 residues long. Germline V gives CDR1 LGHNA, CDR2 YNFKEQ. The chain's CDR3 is CASSFRDVSGYTF. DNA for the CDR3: TGTGCCAGCAGCTTCCGGGATGTTTCTGGCTACACCTTC.

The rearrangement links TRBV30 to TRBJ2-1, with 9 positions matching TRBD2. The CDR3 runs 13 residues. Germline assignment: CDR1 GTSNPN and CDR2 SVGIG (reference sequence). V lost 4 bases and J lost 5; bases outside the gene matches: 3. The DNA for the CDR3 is TGTGCCTGGACGGGACTAGCAGACAATGAGCAGTTCTTC. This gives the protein CAWTGLADNEQFF.